This T cell receptor (beta chain) was sequenced in a study of cytomegalovirus exposure and HLA in healthy donors. The study's findings and limits: Researchers reported from a later analysis that most CMV-associated TCR beta chains appeared HLA-restricted. Cytomegalovirus association was listed for about 150 TCR beta chains. In an earlier analysis, about 87% or about 30%: the productive usage of most TCR beta V segments.

This CDR3 is 15 amino acids long. Both 60 Vbeta primers and 13 Jbeta primers went into the PCR. The assay was immunoSEQ multiplex PCR, and TCRdb's table has in-frame clones only and misses some. The data contain around 120,000 clones, roughly 70% of them singletons. Concerning this clone itself: Antigen unknown.

V usage is TRBV21-1 and J usage is TRBJ2-1; TRBD2, as called in the table, went unchecked against the DNA. TRBV21-1 is listed as a pseudogene. This clonotype was obtained from a woman younger than 35 in good health and CMV-seronegative. The sample comprised PBMCs. The CDR3 region is CASSTGLAGGDEQFF. DNA for the CDR3: TGTGCCAGCAGTACCGGACTAGCGGGGGGCGATGAGCAGTTCTTC.